Given below is one T cell receptor beta chain in context. Looked up from germline, CDR1 is SGHNT and CDR2 is YYREEE (reference sequence). The CDR3 runs to 15 residues. The data belong to a study of monozygotic twins with inflammatory bowel disease. Total RNA input per TCR library was 3,500 to 4,500 ng. Added by template switching were UMIs that each held a 6-nucleotide sample barcode. Each CDR3 protein gets one entry in TCRdb, which reprocessed the 5' RACE reads and gives no DNA. The sample holds under 150,000 distinct CDR3 sequences. Sequencing was performed on blood. This TCR came from a human donor with ulcerative colitis or Crohn's disease, or a healthy co-twin of an affected twin (not recorded which). The rearrangement uses TRBV5-4 and TRBJ1-1; lacking DNA, the TRBD1 call made by TCRdb goes unchecked. The CDR3 region is CASSLISGGRGEAFF.